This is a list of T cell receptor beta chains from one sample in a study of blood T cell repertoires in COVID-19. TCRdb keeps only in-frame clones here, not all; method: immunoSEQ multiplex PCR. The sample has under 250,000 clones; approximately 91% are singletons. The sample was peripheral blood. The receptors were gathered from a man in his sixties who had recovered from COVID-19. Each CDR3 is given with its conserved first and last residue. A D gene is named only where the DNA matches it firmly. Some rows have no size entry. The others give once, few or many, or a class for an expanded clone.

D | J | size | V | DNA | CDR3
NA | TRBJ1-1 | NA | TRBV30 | TGTGCCTGGAGTGGGGGCGCATACACTGAAGCTTTCTTT | CAWSGGAYTEAFF
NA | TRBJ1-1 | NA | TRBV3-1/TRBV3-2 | TGTGCCAGCAGCCAAGTAAGGGGTACTAACACTGAAGCTTTCTTT | CASSQVRGTNTEAFF
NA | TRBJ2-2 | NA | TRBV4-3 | TGCGCCAGCAGCCAGAGAGGAGTTGGGACCGGGGAGCTGTTTTTT | CASSQRGVGTGELFF
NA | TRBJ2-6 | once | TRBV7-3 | TGTGCCAGCAGCCTGACAGGCGACCCTGGGGCCAACGTCCTGACTTTC | CASSLTGDPGANVLTF
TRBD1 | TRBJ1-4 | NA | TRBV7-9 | TGTGCCAGCAGCTCCTCGGACAGGGGCGGTGAAAAACTGTTTTTT | CASSSSDRGGEKLFF
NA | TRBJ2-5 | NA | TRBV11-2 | TGTGCCAGCAGCTTAGATCTTTCAGAAGAGACCCAGTACTTC | CASSLDLSEETQYF
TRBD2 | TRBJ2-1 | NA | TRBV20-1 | TGCAGTGCTAGCGGGGGGAATGAGCAGTTCTTC | CSASGGNEQFF
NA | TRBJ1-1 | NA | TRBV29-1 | TGCAGCGTTGTTAGGGGAAACACTGAAGCTTTCTTT | CSVVRGNTEAFF
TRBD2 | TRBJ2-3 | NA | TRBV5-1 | TGCGCCAGCAGCTTGTATACTAGCGGGGCTAGCACAGATACGCAGTATTTT | CASSLYTSGASTDTQYF
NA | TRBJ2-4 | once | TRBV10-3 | TGTGCCATCAGTGAGTCGACCGGACAGCTAGCCAAAAACATTCAGTACTTC | CAISESTGQLAKNIQYF
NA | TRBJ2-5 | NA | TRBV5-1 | TGCGCCAGCAGCTTCAGGGGGGAGGTGCGAGAGACCCAGTACTTC | CASSFRGEVRETQYF
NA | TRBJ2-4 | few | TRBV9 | TGTGCCAGCAGCGCAGTTGGCGGGCTCGGGAACATTCAGTACTTC | CASSAVGGLGNIQYF
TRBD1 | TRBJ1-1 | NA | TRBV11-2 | TGTGCCAGCAGCTTCGACAGGGCGAACACTGAAGCTTTCTTT | CASSFDRANTEAFF
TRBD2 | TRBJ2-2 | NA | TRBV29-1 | TGCAGCGTTGAGCGGGAGCCGAACACCGGGGAGCTGTTTTTT | CSVEREPNTGELFF
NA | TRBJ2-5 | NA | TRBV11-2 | TGTGCCAGCAGCTTAGATATTGGGGGCCGAGAGACCCAGTACTTC | CASSLDIGGRETQYF